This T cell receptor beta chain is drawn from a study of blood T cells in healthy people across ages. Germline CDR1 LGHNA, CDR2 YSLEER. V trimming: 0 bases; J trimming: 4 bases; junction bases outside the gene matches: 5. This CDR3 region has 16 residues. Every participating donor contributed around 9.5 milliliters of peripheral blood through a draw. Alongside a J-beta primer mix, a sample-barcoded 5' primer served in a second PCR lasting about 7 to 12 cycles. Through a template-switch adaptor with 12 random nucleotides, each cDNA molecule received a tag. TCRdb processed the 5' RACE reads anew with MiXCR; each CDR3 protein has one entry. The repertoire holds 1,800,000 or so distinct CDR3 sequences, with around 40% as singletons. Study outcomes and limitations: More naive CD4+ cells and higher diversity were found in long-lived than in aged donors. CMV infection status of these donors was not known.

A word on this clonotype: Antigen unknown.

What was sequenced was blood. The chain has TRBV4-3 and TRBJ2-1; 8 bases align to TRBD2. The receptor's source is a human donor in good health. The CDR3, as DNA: TGCGCCAGCAGCCAAGATATCGGGGGGGGGTACAATGAGCAGTTCTTC. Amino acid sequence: CASSQDIGGGYNEQFF.